A selection of T cell receptor beta chains follows, all from one sample in a study of blood T cell repertoires in COVID-19. Assay: immunoSEQ multiplex PCR; the TCRdb copy retains only in-frame clones and omits some. The top ten hold approximately 14% of the sample, which has some 270,000 clones, around 82% seen once. Sequenced input: peripheral blood. These receptors all come from a person aged 70 to 85 with COVID-19, enrolled during active disease. The CDR3 runs from the conserved cysteine through the conserved F or W. The D gene is left open where the match is weak. The listing skips clone size in some rows; elsewhere it reads once, few, many or a size class.

CDR3 protein: CASSPATGPLSYEQYF; CDR3 DNA: TGTGCCAGCAGCCCTGCTACTGGTCCCCTCTCCTACGAGCAGTACTTC; D gene: -; V gene: TRBV14; clone size: once; J gene: TRBJ2-7
CDR3 protein: CASRPRGGGYTF; CDR3 DNA: TGTGCCAGCAGACCCCGGGGTGGTGGCTACACCTTC; D gene: -; V gene: TRBV12-3/TRBV12-4; clone size: -; J gene: TRBJ1-2
CDR3 protein: CSVDPGSNYGYTF; CDR3 DNA: TGCAGCGTTGATCCAGGGTCTAACTATGGCTACACCTTC; D gene: -; V gene: TRBV29-1; clone size: -; J gene: TRBJ1-2
CDR3 protein: CASSLFGRTSGNTGELFF; CDR3 DNA: TGTGCCAGCAGTTTATTCGGCCGGACTAGCGGTAACACCGGGGAGCTGTTTTTT; D gene: TRBD2; V gene: TRBV28; clone size: -; J gene: TRBJ2-2
CDR3 protein: CASSLLQFTDTQYF; CDR3 DNA: TGTGCCAGCAGCTTACTACAGTTCACAGATACGCAGTATTTT; D gene: -; V gene: TRBV7-2; clone size: -; J gene: TRBJ2-3
CDR3 protein: CAGGTGNTGELFF; CDR3 DNA: TGTGCCGGGGGGACAGGCAACACCGGGGAGCTGTTTTTT; D gene: TRBD1; V gene: TRBV7-2; clone size: -; J gene: TRBJ2-2
CDR3 protein: CASRGTGANNQPQHF; CDR3 DNA: TGTGCCAGCAGAGGGACAGGGGCGAACAATCAGCCCCAGCATTTT; D gene: TRBD1; V gene: TRBV6-5; clone size: -; J gene: TRBJ1-5
CDR3 protein: CASRAGVQETQYF; CDR3 DNA: TGTGCCAGCAGGGCAGGGGTACAAGAGACCCAGTACTTC; D gene: -; V gene: TRBV28; clone size: -; J gene: TRBJ2-5
CDR3 protein: CASSLTGTIPGGELFF; CDR3 DNA: TGTGCCAGCAGCTTAACCGGGACTATCCCCGGAGGGGAGCTGTTTTTT; D gene: TRBD2; V gene: TRBV7-9; clone size: -; J gene: TRBJ2-2
CDR3 protein: CASSPLREATYEQYF; CDR3 DNA: TGTGCCAGCTCACCATTGCGGGAGGCAACCTACGAGCAGTACTTC; D gene: TRBD2; V gene: TRBV18; clone size: once; J gene: TRBJ2-7
CDR3 protein: CASSLTGGGVQEEQFF; CDR3 DNA: TGTGCCAGCAGCTTAACTGGCGGGGGGGTCCAGGAAGAGCAGTTCTTC; D gene: TRBD2; V gene: TRBV7-3; clone size: -; J gene: TRBJ2-1
CDR3 protein: CASSPPTSGISYEQYF; CDR3 DNA: TGTGCCAGCAGCCCTCCCACTAGCGGGATCTCCTACGAGCAGTACTTC; D gene: TRBD2; V gene: TRBV7-2; clone size: -; J gene: TRBJ2-7
CDR3 protein: CASSAYSTGLETQYF; CDR3 DNA: TGTGCCAGCAGCGCGTATTCGACAGGGCTTGAGACCCAGTACTTC; D gene: TRBD1; V gene: TRBV11-1; clone size: -; J gene: TRBJ2-5